This note documents a single T cell receptor beta chain sequence. The clone's antigen remains unknown. It has no much larger one-base neighbor in the sample; base qualities were not kept. V is shortened by 5 bases, J by 4 bases, and the region joining them spans 14 bases. CDR1 and CDR2, looked up from the germline V gene, are MNHEY and SVGAGI. Measured from the cysteine to the phenylalanine, the CDR3 is 14 residues long. The read is trimmed to its CDR3 DNA, 42 bases read in frame from base 1. The sample originates from a study of T cell responses to AZD1222 COVID-19 vaccine (dated by TCRdb to about 2021). Context from the whole study: TCR sequencing was performed for fewer than 250 trial participants, of whom 207 were given two doses of AZD1222 and approximately 25 were given two doses of MenACWY control vaccine. Trial participants were enrolled by age into 18-55, 56-69 and 70-plus year subgroups, with about 150, 28 and 57 TCR-sequenced participants respectively. Overall study outcomes, separate from this receptor: Because no samples from the day 14 peak response were available, repertoires could be characterized only after the peak T cell response. Vaccine-associated CD4 TCRs spanned the whole spike protein, with dominant responses in regions 160-218 and 743-854. After two AZD1222 doses, spike-specific TCR breadth and depth were significantly higher than at day 0 and than in MenACWY recipients. In the small 56-69-year group, the increase in depth fell short of significance, most likely because of low power. Conclusions about previously exposed vaccinees were limited because only six AZD1222 recipients were SARS-CoV-2 seropositive at baseline. Epitopes outside the regions mutated in the B.1.351 and B.1.1.7 variants were reportedly recognized by nearly half of the unique spike-specific TCRs. Participants were mostly white British and included more females than males, and it was suggested by the authors that clonal diversity may have been underestimated.

This specimen's time point label, interpreted: about 28 days (+/-7) after the second vaccine dose. AZD1222 recipients whose second dose came at about 4 weeks and those whose second dose came at about 12 weeks were combined into one group, since spike-specific TCR depth and breadth did not differ between the two schedules. Vaccinee samples came from UK trials COV001 and COV002, including a single-blind randomized controlled phase 2/3 trial of AZD1222 (ChAdOx1 nCoV-19) in healthy adults. Trial participant PBMC samples were collected at day 0 and day 28 after the second dose for TCRbeta chain sequencing. The CDR3 regions of human TCRbeta chains were analyzed by immunosequencing. The paper's data handling went like this. Repertoire TCRs were matched against a reference library of SARS-CoV-2-specific TCRs generated with the MIRA antigen-specificity platform. Breadth meant the fraction of unique TCRs that were SARS-CoV-2-associated, whereas depth meant the fraction of total T cells that were SARS-CoV-2-associated. Each spike-specific TCR was assigned to its reactive spike region and to a CD4 or CD8 class using the MIRA data. Log10-transformed breadth and depth values were compared by one-way ANOVA with Sidak's multiple comparisons tests. The immuneACCESS repertoire file appears here via TCRdb, limited to in-frame rearrangements. These files lack a portion of the clones; in checked studies, under half of the deficit traces to unresolved V genes, and the cause of the others is not known. The DNA was the basis for D and trimming; V, J and clone size are from that table. The sample profile shows approximately 130,000 clones; approximately 86% of them were found once. 4.5% to 7% of the sample belongs to the ten largest clones.

The V gene is TRBV6-5 and the J gene is TRBJ1-2, and the D gene may be TRBD1, 6 bases matching. This TCR derives from an adult who received the AZD1222 COVID-19 vaccine. This specimen consisted of peripheral blood, obtained 28 days after the second AZD1222 dose. CDR3 sequence: CASSTPGAGYGYTF. The DNA sequence is TGTGCCAGCAGTACGCCGGGGGCAGGCTATGGCTACACCTTC.